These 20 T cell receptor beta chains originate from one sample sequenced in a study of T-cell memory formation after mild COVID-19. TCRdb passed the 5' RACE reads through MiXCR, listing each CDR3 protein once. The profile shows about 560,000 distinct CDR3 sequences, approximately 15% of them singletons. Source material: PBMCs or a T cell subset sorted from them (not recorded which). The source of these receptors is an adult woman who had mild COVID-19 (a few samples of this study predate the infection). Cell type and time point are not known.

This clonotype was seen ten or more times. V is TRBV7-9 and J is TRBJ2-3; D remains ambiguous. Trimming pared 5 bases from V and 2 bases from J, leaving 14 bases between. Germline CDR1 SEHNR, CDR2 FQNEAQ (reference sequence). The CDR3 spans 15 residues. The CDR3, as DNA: TGTGCCAGCAGCCCCCCCGGCCTTCACACAGATACGCAGTATTTT. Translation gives CASSPPGLHTDTQYF.

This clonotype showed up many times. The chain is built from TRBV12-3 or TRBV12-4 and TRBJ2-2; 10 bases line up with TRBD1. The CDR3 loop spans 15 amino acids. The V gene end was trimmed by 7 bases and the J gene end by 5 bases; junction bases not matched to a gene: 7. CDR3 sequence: CASTLTGGGTGELFF. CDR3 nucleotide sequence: TGTGCCAGCACCCTGACAGGGGGCGGGACCGGGGAGCTGTTTTTT.

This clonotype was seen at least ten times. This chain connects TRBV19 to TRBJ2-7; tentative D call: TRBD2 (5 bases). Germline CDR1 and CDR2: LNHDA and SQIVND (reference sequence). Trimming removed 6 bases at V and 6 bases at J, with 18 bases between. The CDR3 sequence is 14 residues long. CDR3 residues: CASSLTGVLGEQYF. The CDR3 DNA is TGTGCCAGTAGCCTAACCGGGGTTCTCGGCGAGCAGTACTTC.

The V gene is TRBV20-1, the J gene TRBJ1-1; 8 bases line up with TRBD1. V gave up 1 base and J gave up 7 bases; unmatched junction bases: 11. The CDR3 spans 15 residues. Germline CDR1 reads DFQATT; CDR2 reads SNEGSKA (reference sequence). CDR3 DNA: TGCAGTGCTAGAGGCCATGGCAGGGGGCTTGGTGAAGCTTTCTTT. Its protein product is CSARGHGRGLGEAFF.

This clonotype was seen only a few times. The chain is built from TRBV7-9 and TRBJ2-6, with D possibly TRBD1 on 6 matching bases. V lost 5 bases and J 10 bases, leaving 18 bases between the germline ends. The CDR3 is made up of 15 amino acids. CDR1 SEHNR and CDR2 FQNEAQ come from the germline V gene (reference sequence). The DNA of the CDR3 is TGTGCCAGCAGCCCCAGGCCGGGACAAGGAAACGTCCTGACTTTC. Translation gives CASSPRPGQGNVLTF.

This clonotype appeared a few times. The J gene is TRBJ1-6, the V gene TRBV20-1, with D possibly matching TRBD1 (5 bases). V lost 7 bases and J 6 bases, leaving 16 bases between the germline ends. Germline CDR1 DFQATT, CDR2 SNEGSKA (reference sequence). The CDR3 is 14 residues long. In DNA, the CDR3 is TGCAGTGTTTCTGGGGCAGGACCTAATTCACCCCTCCACTTT. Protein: CSVSGAGPNSPLHF.

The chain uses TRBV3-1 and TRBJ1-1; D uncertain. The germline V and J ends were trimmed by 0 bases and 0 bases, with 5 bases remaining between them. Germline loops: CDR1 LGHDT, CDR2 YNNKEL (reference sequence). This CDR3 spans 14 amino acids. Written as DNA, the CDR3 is TGTGCCAGCAGCCAAGAATCCCTGAACACTGAAGCTTTCTTT. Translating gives CASSQESLNTEAFF. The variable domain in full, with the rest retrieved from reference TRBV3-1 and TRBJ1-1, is DTAVSQTPKYLVTQMGNDKSIKCEQNLGHDTMYWYKQDSKKFLKIMFSYNNKELIINETVPNRFSPKSPDKAHLNLHINSLELGDSAVYFCASSQESLNTEAFFGQGTRLTVV.

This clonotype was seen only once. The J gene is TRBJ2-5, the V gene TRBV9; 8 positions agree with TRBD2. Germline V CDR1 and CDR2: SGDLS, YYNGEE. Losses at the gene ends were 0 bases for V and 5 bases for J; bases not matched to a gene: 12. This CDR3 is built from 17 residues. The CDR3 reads CASSVEGSGGGMETQYF. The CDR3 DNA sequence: TGTGCCAGCAGCGTAGAGGGCTCCGGGGGGGGGATGGAGACCCAGTACTTC.

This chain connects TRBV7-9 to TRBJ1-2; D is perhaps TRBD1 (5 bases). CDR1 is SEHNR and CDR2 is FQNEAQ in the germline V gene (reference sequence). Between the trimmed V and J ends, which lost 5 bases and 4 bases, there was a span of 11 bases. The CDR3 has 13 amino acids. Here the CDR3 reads CASSVETVYGYTF. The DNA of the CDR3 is TGTGCCAGCAGCGTCGAGACAGTCTATGGCTACACCTTC.

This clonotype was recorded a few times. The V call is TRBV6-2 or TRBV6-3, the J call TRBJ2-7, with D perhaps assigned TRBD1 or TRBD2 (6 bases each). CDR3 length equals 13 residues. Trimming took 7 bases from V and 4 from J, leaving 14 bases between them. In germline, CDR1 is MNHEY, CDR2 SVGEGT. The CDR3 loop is CASTRKGGYEQYF. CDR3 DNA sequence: TGTGCCAGCACGCGGAAGGGGGGATACGAGCAGTACTTC.

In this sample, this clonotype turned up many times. CDR3 sequence: CASSLDSEQFF. In nucleotides, the CDR3 is TGCGCCAGCAGCTTGGACTCTGAGCAGTTCTTC. The chain recombines TRBV5-1 with TRBJ2-1; D call uncertain. V was trimmed by 0 bases and J by 9 bases, leaving 4 bases between them. The CDR3 extends over 11 amino acids. Per the germline V gene, CDR1 is SGHRS and CDR2 is YFSETQ.

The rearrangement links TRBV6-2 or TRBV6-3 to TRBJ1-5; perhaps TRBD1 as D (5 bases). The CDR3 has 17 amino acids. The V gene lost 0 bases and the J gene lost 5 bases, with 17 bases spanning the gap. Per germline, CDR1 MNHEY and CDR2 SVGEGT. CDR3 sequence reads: CASSYSRGPGPDQPQHF. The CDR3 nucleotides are TGTGCCAGCAGTTACTCAAGGGGACCGGGTCCGGATCAGCCCCAGCATTTT.

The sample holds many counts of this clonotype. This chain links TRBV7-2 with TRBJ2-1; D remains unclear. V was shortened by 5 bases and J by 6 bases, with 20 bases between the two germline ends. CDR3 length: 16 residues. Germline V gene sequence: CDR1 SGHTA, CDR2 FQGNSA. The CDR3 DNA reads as TGTGCCAGCAGCAAAGGACCGGTTGATAATGGCAATGAGCAGTTCTTC. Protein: CASSKGPVDNGNEQFF.

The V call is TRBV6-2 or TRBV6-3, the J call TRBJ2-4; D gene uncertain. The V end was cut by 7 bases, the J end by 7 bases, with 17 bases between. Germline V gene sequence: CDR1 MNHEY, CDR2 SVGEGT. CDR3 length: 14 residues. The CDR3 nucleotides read TGTGCCAGCAAATCCGGGCGTTTACCCAACATTCAGTACTTC. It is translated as CASKSGRLPNIQYF.

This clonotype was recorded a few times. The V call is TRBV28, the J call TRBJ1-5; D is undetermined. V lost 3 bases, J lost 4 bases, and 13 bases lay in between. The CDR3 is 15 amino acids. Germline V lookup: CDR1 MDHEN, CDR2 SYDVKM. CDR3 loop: CASSLRLQTNQPQHF. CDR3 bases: TGTGCCAGCAGTTTGAGGCTCCAGACGAATCAGCCCCAGCATTTT.

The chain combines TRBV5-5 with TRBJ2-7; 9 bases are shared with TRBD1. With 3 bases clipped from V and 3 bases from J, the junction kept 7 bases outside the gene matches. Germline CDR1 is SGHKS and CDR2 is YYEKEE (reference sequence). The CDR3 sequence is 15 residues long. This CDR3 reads CASSYGYRGLYEQYF. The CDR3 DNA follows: TGTGCCAGCAGCTACGGGTACAGGGGGCTCTACGAGCAGTACTTC.

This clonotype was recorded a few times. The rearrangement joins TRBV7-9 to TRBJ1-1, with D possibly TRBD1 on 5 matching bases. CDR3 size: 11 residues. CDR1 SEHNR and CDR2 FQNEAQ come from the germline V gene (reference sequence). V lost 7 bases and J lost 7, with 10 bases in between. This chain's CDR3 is CASTGAGEAFF. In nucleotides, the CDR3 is TGTGCCAGCACTGGGGCAGGTGAAGCTTTCTTT.

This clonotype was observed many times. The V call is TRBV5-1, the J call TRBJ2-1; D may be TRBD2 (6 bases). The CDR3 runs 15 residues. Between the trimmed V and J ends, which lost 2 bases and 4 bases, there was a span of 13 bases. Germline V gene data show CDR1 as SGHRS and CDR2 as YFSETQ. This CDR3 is CASSLGTATYNEQFF. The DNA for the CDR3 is TGCGCCAGCAGCTTAGGGACTGCAACTTACAATGAGCAGTTCTTC.

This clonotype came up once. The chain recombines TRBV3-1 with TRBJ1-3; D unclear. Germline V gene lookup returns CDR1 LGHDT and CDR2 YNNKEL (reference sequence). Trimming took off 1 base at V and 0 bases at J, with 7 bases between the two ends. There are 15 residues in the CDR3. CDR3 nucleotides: TGTGCCAGCAGCCAAGTTGGCAGCTCTGGAAACACCATATATTTT. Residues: CASSQVGSSGNTIYF.

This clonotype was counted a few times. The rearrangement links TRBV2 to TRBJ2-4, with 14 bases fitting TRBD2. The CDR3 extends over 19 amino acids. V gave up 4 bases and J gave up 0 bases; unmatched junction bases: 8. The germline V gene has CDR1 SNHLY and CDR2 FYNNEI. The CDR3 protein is CASSARLAGGRLAKNIQYF. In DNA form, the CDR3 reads TGTGCCAGCAGTGCCAGACTAGCGGGGGGGCGGTTAGCCAAAAACATTCAGTACTTC.